The 31 T cell receptor beta chains below come from one sample, sequenced in a study of radiotherapy plus CTLA-4 blockade in lung cancer. Clones were read by immunoSEQ multiplex PCR, and TCRdb kept only the in-frame ones, dropping some. The table shows about 56,000 clones, with 70% to 85% occurring only once. Sequenced material: peripheral blood, taken from a patient treated with radiotherapy plus ipilimumab. The receptors were gathered from a human donor with non-small cell lung cancer who had a complete response to radiotherapy plus ipilimumab.

The rearrangement links TRBV27 to TRBJ1-3; possibly TRBD1 for D (5 bases). Germline V CDR1 and CDR2: MNHEY, SMNVEV (reference sequence). The CDR3 length is 17 residues. The V end was cut by 6 bases, the J end by 7 bases, with 25 bases between. DNA for the CDR3: TGTGCCAGCAGCCCCGCGGCCGGCGGGGCTTCTCGCAACACCATATATTTT. This codes for CASSPAAGGASRNTIYF.

V gene TRBV30 combines with J gene TRBJ1-5; unclear D gene. The CDR3 spans 15 residues. Trimming removed 0 bases from V and 2 bases from J, with 11 bases in between. CDR1 and CDR2 (germline): GTSNPN, SVGIG (reference sequence). This chain's CDR3 is CAWSVAARGNQPQHF. CDR3 nucleotide sequence: TGTGCCTGGAGTGTAGCGGCCCGCGGCAATCAGCCCCAGCATTTT.

This clone showed up just a few times. The chain carries TRBV11-2 and TRBJ2-7; the match to TRBD1 covers 9 bases. V lost 3 bases, J lost 5 bases, and 5 bases stayed unmatched. The germline V gene encodes CDR1 SGHAT and CDR2 FQNNGV. This CDR3 contains 14 residues. CDR3 amino acids: CASSLGDRGNEQYV. CDR3 bases: TGTGCCAGCAGCTTGGGAGACAGGGGGAACGAGCAGTACGTC.

The chain has TRBV19 and TRBJ1-2; D perhaps matches TRBD1 (5 bases). The germline V and J ends were trimmed by 6 bases and 2 bases, with 10 bases remaining between them. The CDR3 is 13 residues long. Germline V gene sequence: CDR1 LNHDA, CDR2 SQIVND (reference sequence). The CDR3: CASRLDRNYGYTF. The CDR3 nucleotides read TGTGCCAGTAGGCTCGACAGAAACTATGGCTACACCTTC.

This chain links TRBV19 with TRBJ2-7; 7 nucleotides line up with TRBD1. This CDR3 region has 16 residues. Germline V gene data show CDR1 as LNHDA and CDR2 as SQIVND (reference sequence). With V trimmed by 5 bases and J by 0 bases, 10 bases remained unmatched. CDR3 residues: CASSLPGQRSSYEQYV. In DNA form, the CDR3 reads TGTGCCAGTAGTCTGCCGGGACAGAGGAGCTCCTACGAGCAGTACGTC.

Concerning this clone itself: Germline and junction disagree at one end, which may indicate a read error. J is TRBJ2-5 and V is TRBV6-1, with 9 bases lining up with TRBD1. CDR3 length: 15 residues. The germline V gene encodes CDR1 MNHNS and CDR2 SASEGT. The CDR3 spells CASREDRGSQETQYF. The CDR3 DNA sequence: TGTGCCAGCAGAGAAGACAGGGGGTCCCAAGAGACCCAGTACTTC.

The rearrangement joins TRBV27 to TRBJ2-3; D ambiguous. The V gene's germline CDR1 is MNHEY and CDR2 SMNVEV (reference sequence). The ends were cut back, 5 bases at V and 0 bases at J, with 3 bases in the middle. This CDR3 spans 12 amino acids. The CDR3 reads CASSQSTDTQYF. The CDR3, as DNA: TGTGCCAGCAGTCAGAGCACAGATACGCAGTATTTT.

V is TRBV5-6 and J is TRBJ1-2; D is unclear. CDR1 and CDR2 from the germline V gene are SGHDT and YYEEEE. V was trimmed by 2 bases and J by 4 bases, leaving 15 bases between them. The CDR3 consists of 15 residues. CDR3 protein: CASSFAFRGFYGYTF. The CDR3 DNA sequence: TGTGCCAGCAGCTTCGCGTTTAGAGGCTTCTATGGCTACACCTTC.

The CDR3 loop reads CASSLVAGELFF. The CDR3 region has the DNA TGTGCCAGCAGCTTGGTAGCCGGGGAGCTGTTTTTT. This chain joins TRBV5-6 and TRBJ2-2, with no clear D. Germline V lookup: CDR1 SGHDT, CDR2 YYEEEE. The ends were cut back, 0 bases at V and 6 bases at J, with 3 bases in the middle. There are 12 residues in the CDR3.

The chain has TRBV7-2 and TRBJ2-1; D is unclear. Looked up from germline, CDR1 is SGHTA and CDR2 is FQGNSA. V lost 1 base to trimming and J lost 10 bases, with 8 bases between them. This CDR3 contains 12 residues. The CDR3 protein is CASSLERAEQFF. In DNA, the CDR3 is TGTGCCAGCAGCTTAGAAAGAGCGGAGCAGTTCTTC.

The V call is TRBV2, the J call TRBJ2-7; D might be TRBD1 (6 bases). The CDR3 loop spans 12 amino acids. V lost 6 bases and J lost 6, with 12 bases in between. From germline, CDR1 is SNHLY and CDR2 FYNNEI. The CDR3 here is CASSVGAGEQYF. CDR3 coding DNA: TGTGCCAGCAGCGTGGGGGCGGGCGAGCAGTACTTC.

The chain joins TRBV9 to TRBJ2-2; D gene ambiguous. The CDR3 covers 15 residues. CDR1 is SGDLS, CDR2 YYNGEE, per germline. V was shortened by 2 bases and J by 0 bases, with 8 bases between the two germline ends. Here the CDR3 reads CASSVYYSNTGELFF. The CDR3 DNA sequence: TGTGCCAGCAGCGTTTACTACTCGAACACCGGGGAGCTGTTTTTT.

V is TRBV10-1 and J is TRBJ2-3; the match to TRBD2 covers 8 bases. This CDR3 spans 14 amino acids. With 6 bases clipped from V and 3 bases from J, the junction kept 5 bases outside the gene matches. The germline V gene has CDR1 WNHNN and CDR2 SYGVQD (reference sequence). The CDR3 DNA is TGCGCCAGCAGCGGGGGGGGAAGGACAGATACGCAGTATTTT. Protein sequence: CASSGGGRTDTQYF.

V usage is TRBV14 and J usage is TRBJ1-2, with 8 bases aligning to TRBD1. The germline gives CDR1 SGHDN, CDR2 FVKESK. The CDR3 contains 14 residues. V shed 5 bases, J shed 6 bases, and the junction held 8 bases outside the gene matches. The CDR3: CASSADRAFDGYTF. The CDR3 coding sequence is TGTGCCAGCAGCGCGGACAGGGCCTTTGATGGCTACACCTTC.

The chain couples TRBV30 to TRBJ1-1; maybe TRBD1 (5 bases). V was pared by 8 bases and J by 7 bases, with 23 bases between. The CDR3 runs 14 residues. Germline V gives CDR1 GTSNPN, CDR2 SVGIG (reference sequence). The CDR3, as DNA: TGTGCCGCCCCTGCGGCGGGGAATGGACATGAAGCTTTCTTT. It is translated as CAAPAAGNGHEAFF.

This chain uses TRBV15 with TRBJ2-1; 9 nucleotides line up with TRBD2. The CDR3 loop spans 14 amino acids. V was pared by 1 base and J by 10 bases, with 5 bases of the junction left unmatched. The germline V gene encodes CDR1 LNHNV and CDR2 YYDKDF (reference sequence). The CDR3 nucleotides are TGTGCCACCAGCAGAGTGACTAGCGGCTCGGAGCAGTTCTTC. Protein: CATSRVTSGSEQFF.

This rearrangement joins TRBV5-1 to TRBJ1-3; maybe TRBD1 (6 bases). Trimming removed 2 bases from V and 7 bases from J, with 19 bases in between. This CDR3 is 16 amino acids long. Germline values: CDR1 SGHRS, CDR2 YFSETQ. CDR3 sequence reads: CASSLTTTDRRNTIYF. The CDR3 nucleotides are TGCGCCAGCAGCTTAACGACTACTGACAGGCGGAACACCATATATTTT.

This clone is judged medium-sized (0.01 to 0.1%). The chain uses TRBV2 and TRBJ2-7; 7 positions agree with TRBD1. V was pared by 4 bases and J by 6 bases, with 12 bases of the junction left unmatched. In germline, CDR1 is SNHLY, CDR2 FYNNEI. The CDR3 length is 15 residues. CDR3 loop: CASSGVTGEVGEQYF. In nucleotides, the CDR3 is TGTGCCAGCAGTGGGGTAACAGGGGAAGTGGGCGAGCAGTACTTC.

The chain joins TRBV7-2 to TRBJ2-3, with D possibly matching TRBD2 (6 bases). V lost 1 base, J lost 4 bases, and 12 bases lay in between. The germline CDR1 and CDR2 sequences are SGHTA and FQGNSA. The length of the CDR3 is 15 residues. In DNA form, the CDR3 reads TGTGCCAGCAGCTTAGGACTCGGGAGAGCAGATACGCAGTATTTT. It yields the protein CASSLGLGRADTQYF.

This chain joins TRBV30 and TRBJ2-5, with D possibly being TRBD2 (6 bases). CDR1 is GTSNPN and CDR2 is SVGIG in the germline V gene (reference sequence). The CDR3 is 14 amino acids. V lost 3 bases, J lost 2 bases, and 13 bases lay in between. The CDR3 region has the DNA TGTGCCTGGAGATCCCGGGACTTTCAAGAGACCCAGTACTTC. Amino acids: CAWRSRDFQETQYF.

This sequence joins TRBV6-6 and TRBJ2-7, with TRBD1 matching 7 bases. The CDR3 covers 16 residues. Germline V lookup: CDR1 MNHNY, CDR2 SVGAGI (reference sequence). The ends lost 6 bases at V and 7 bases at J; junction bases unmatched: 18. The CDR3: CASSPLGQPSLREQYV. In DNA form, the CDR3 reads TGTGCCAGCAGCCCCCTGGGACAGCCATCCCTACGGGAGCAGTACGTC.

The chain links TRBV10-1 to TRBJ2-1, with a possible D match to TRBD2 (6 bases). Trimming cost V 3 bases and J 8 bases, with 14 bases left between them. CDR1 and CDR2 from the germline V gene are WNHNN and SYGVQD (reference sequence). There are 14 residues in the CDR3. CDR3 sequence (DNA): TGCGCCAGCAGTGATGCGGGGAGGTCGGATGAGCAGTTCTTC. It is translated as CASSDAGRSDEQFF.

The chain employs TRBV5-1 and TRBJ2-3; TRBD2 matches at 13 bases. The germline CDR1 and CDR2 sequences are SGHRS and YFSETQ. Germline trimming cut 5 bases from V and 3 bases from J; bases unmatched to any gene: 6. The CDR3 extends over 16 amino acids. The CDR3: CASRSETSGRTDTQYF. For the CDR3, the DNA is TGCGCCAGCAGGTCCGAGACTAGCGGGAGGACAGATACGCAGTATTTT.

This rearrangement joins TRBV7-2 to TRBJ1-6, with TRBD1 as a possible D gene (6 bases). Germline loops: CDR1 SGHTA, CDR2 FQGNSA. The CDR3 extends over 13 amino acids. Trimming took off 1 base at V and 13 bases at J, with 11 bases between the two ends. The CDR3 protein is CASSLGTVRPLHF. The CDR3 DNA reads as TGTGCCAGCAGCTTAGGGACAGTGAGGCCCCTCCACTTT.

The V call is TRBV5-1, the J call TRBJ2-1, with 7 bases fitting TRBD2. The CDR3 length is 15 residues. The junction had 7 bases not matched to a gene; V was cut back by 2 bases and J by 5 bases. CDR1 SGHRS and CDR2 YFSETQ come from the germline V gene. CDR3 bases: TGCGCCAGCAGCTTCCGGCGGGAGTGGGACAATGAGCAGTTCTTC. Protein sequence: CASSFRREWDNEQFF.

The chain combines TRBV30 with TRBJ2-7, with 8 positions matching TRBD1. CDR3 length: 14 residues. V shed 2 bases and J 4 bases; nucleotides not matched to a gene: 7. Germline CDR1 is GTSNPN and CDR2 is SVGIG (reference sequence). CDR3 in amino acids: CAWSKRTGQYEQYF. CDR3 DNA: TGTGCCTGGAGTAAACGGACAGGGCAGTACGAGCAGTACTTC.

This sequence joins TRBV19 and TRBJ1-1; D call uncertain. The ends were cut back, 5 bases at V and 5 bases at J, with 12 bases in the middle. Germline CDR1 is LNHDA and CDR2 is SQIVND (reference sequence). There are 13 residues in the CDR3. CDR3 in amino acids: CASSRGPDTEAFF. DNA for the CDR3: TGTGCCAGTAGTCGCGGCCCCGATACTGAAGCTTTCTTT.

The gene calls are TRBV4-1 and TRBJ1-1; D uncertain. Germline CDR1 is MGHRA and CDR2 is YSYEKL. The length of the CDR3 is 18 residues. Trimming removed 3 bases at V and 10 bases at J, with 30 bases between. CDR3 DNA sequence: TGCGCCAGCAGCCAGATATACAGTAGAGGGAGAAAAAATCTCCGAGCTTTCTTT. This gives the protein CASSQIYSRGRKNLRAFF.

The chain joins TRBV5-4 to TRBJ1-2; D possibly corresponds to TRBD1 (6 bases). The CDR3 length is 14 residues. V lost 5 bases to trimming and J lost 0 bases, with 11 bases between them. The germline V gene has CDR1 SGHNT and CDR2 YYREEE (reference sequence). CDR3 amino acids: CASSGTKANYGYTF. In DNA, the CDR3 is TGTGCCAGCAGTGGGACAAAAGCTAACTATGGCTACACCTTC. The full variable domain, in which reference TRBV5-4 and TRBJ1-2 provide the parts outside the CDR3, is ETGVTQSPTHLIKTRGQQVTLRCSSQSGHNTVSWYQQALGQGPQFIFQYYREEENGRGNFPPRFSGLQFPNYSSELNVNALELDDSALYLCASSGTKANYGYTFGSGTRLTVV.

V is TRBV7-9 and J is TRBJ1-1; TRBD1 matches at 7 bases. This CDR3 has 15 residues. Germline assignment: CDR1 SEHNR and CDR2 FQNEAQ (reference sequence). J was trimmed by 5 bases and V by 3 bases; bases with no gene match: 9. The DNA for the CDR3 is TGTGCCAGCAGCTTCGACAGGGTCGGTCCTACTGAAGCTTTCTTT. This codes for CASSFDRVGPTEAFF.

This chain connects TRBV6-5 to TRBJ1-2, with 9 bases fitting TRBD1. Germline V gene lookup returns CDR1 MNHEY and CDR2 SVGAGI. Losses at the gene ends were 6 bases for V and 2 bases for J; bases not matched to a gene: 4. The CDR3 contains 14 residues. The CDR3 is CASSNRGRNYGYTF. CDR3 in DNA: TGTGCCAGCAGCAACAGGGGGCGGAACTATGGCTACACCTTC.